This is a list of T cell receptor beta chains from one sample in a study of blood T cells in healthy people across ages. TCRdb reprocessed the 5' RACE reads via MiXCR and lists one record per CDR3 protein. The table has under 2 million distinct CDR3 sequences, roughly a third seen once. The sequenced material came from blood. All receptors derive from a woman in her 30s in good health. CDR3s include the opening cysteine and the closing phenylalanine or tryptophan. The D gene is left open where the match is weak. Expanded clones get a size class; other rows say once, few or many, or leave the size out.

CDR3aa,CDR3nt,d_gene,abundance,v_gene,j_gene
CASSFATNSGNTIYF,TGTGCCAGCAGTTTTGCGACCAACTCTGGAAACACCATATATTTT,-,-,TRBV28,TRBJ1-3
CSATALGGGGYTF,TGCAGTGCTACAGCCCTTGGGGGAGGCGGCTACACCTTC,-,-,TRBV20-1,TRBJ1-2
CAAHALGYQETQYF,TGTGCCGCCCACGCCCTAGGGTACCAAGAGACCCAGTACTTC,-,-,TRBV7-6,TRBJ2-5
CASSLDKFGGELFF,TGCGCCAGCAGCCTGGACAAATTCGGGGGGGAGCTGTTTTTT,-,-,TRBV4-1,TRBJ2-2
CSVEGGDRVGSYNEQFF,TGCAGCGTTGAAGGGGGTGACAGGGTCGGATCCTACAATGAGCAGTTCTTC,TRBD1,many,TRBV29-1,TRBJ2-1
CASSLALLGGAGQRGDYGYTF,TGCGCCAGCAGCCTCGCTCTACTCGGGGGGGCAGGGCAAAGAGGTGACTATGGCTACACCTTC,-,-,TRBV5-1,TRBJ1-2
CSARPRDGAYSPLHF,TGCAGTGCTAGACCCCGGGACGGCGCTTATTCACCCCTCCACTTT,-,-,TRBV20-1,TRBJ1-6
CSAPVQGFRAEAFF,TGCAGTGCCCCGGTTCAGGGGTTTAGGGCTGAAGCTTTCTTT,-,-,TRBV20-1,TRBJ1-1
CASGHPVAGELFF,TGTGCCAGCGGCCATCCGGTGGCTGGGGAGCTGTTTTTT,-,-,TRBV25-1,TRBJ2-2
CASSRNLGDEQFF,TGTGCCAGCAGCCGGAACCTGGGGGATGAGCAGTTCTTC,-,-,TRBV7-3,TRBJ2-1
CASSPQRDQRSEKLFF,TGTGCCAGCAGTCCCCAACGCGATCAACGGTCCGAAAAACTGTTTTTT,-,-,TRBV12-3/TRBV12-4,TRBJ1-4
CASSERWTSGHNEQFF,TGCGCCAGCAGTGAGCGGTGGACTAGCGGTCATAATGAGCAGTTCTTC,TRBD2,-,TRBV10-2,TRBJ2-1
CAGSQDRGETQYF,TGCGCCGGCAGCCAAGATAGAGGGGAGACCCAGTACTTC,-,once,TRBV4-1,TRBJ2-5
CASSLQVSGSGANVLTF,TGCGCCAGCAGCCTACAGGTATCTGGCTCTGGGGCCAACGTCCTGACTTTC,-,-,TRBV5-1,TRBJ2-6
CASAEGQGHNEQYF,TGTGCCTCGGCCGAGGGACAGGGTCACAATGAGCAGTACTTC,TRBD1,-,TRBV24-1,TRBJ2-7
CASSARQGGEQYF,TGTGCCAGCAGTGCGCGACAGGGCGGGGAGCAGTACTTC,TRBD1,-,TRBV2,TRBJ2-7
CATEIAGVIEQYF,TGTGCCACGGAGATAGCGGGAGTGATCGAGCAGTACTTC,TRBD2,-,TRBV28,TRBJ2-7
CASSYGTSGGSDTQYF,TGTGCCAGCAGTTACGGCACTAGCGGGGGATCAGATACGCAGTATTTT,TRBD2,-,TRBV27,TRBJ2-3
CASTLATQETQYF,TGTGCCAGCACCCTAGCGACCCAAGAGACCCAGTACTTC,-,-,TRBV6-6,TRBJ2-5
CASSQDATGLYNEQFF,TGCGCCAGCAGCCAAGACGCGACTGGGCTATACAATGAGCAGTTCTTC,-,few,TRBV4-1,TRBJ2-1
CASNDRVAYEQYF,TGTGCCAGCAACGACAGGGTAGCCTACGAGCAGTACTTC,TRBD1,few,TRBV6-1,TRBJ2-7
CASTPSGRLGEQYF,TGTGCCAGCACTCCCTCGGGGAGACTAGGAGAGCAGTACTTC,-,few,TRBV6-6,TRBJ2-7
CASRVGSYNEQFF,TGTGCCAGCAGGGTGGGTTCCTACAATGAGCAGTTCTTC,-,-,TRBV6-1,TRBJ2-1
CSVAKGRSNQPQHF,TGCAGCGTTGCTAAGGGCCGGAGCAATCAGCCCCAGCATTTT,-,-,TRBV29-1,TRBJ1-5
CASSKNRGLAGAGGEQYF,TGTGCCAGCAGCAAAAACCGGGGACTAGCGGGAGCTGGTGGTGAGCAGTACTTC,TRBD2,-,TRBV3-1,TRBJ2-7
CSARPISGYEQYF,TGCAGTGCTCGCCCCATAAGCGGCTACGAGCAGTACTTC,-,many,TRBV20-1,TRBJ2-7
CASSYEGDYGYTF,TGTGCCAGCAGTTACGAGGGTGACTATGGCTACACCTTC,-,few,TRBV6-6,TRBJ1-2
CAISALGGRAGVKLFF,TGTGCCATCAGTGCCCTTGGTGGCAGGGCCGGTGTAAAACTGTTTTTT,-,few,TRBV10-3,TRBJ1-4
CAISQTQGDEQYF,TGTGCCATCAGTCAGACGCAGGGGGACGAGCAGTACTTC,TRBD1,-,TRBV10-3,TRBJ2-7
CASSEGSVNGYTF,TGTGCCAGCAGTGAAGGATCCGTGAATGGCTACACCTTC,-,many,TRBV25-1,TRBJ1-2
CASSWRQGWNEQFF,TGTGCCAGCAGTTGGAGACAGGGTTGGAATGAGCAGTTCTTC,TRBD1,few,TRBV12-3/TRBV12-4,TRBJ2-1
CSAREGERVEQYF,TGCAGTGCTAGAGAAGGGGAAAGGGTCGAGCAGTACTTC,-,-,TRBV20-1,TRBJ2-7
CASISRQGTETQYF,TGTGCCAGCATCAGCCGGCAGGGGACTGAGACCCAGTACTTC,-,few,TRBV7-2,TRBJ2-5
CASSPERLSSGANVLTF,TGCGCCAGCAGCCCTGAGAGACTCAGCTCTGGGGCCAACGTCCTGACTTTC,-,few,TRBV5-1,TRBJ2-6
CSDGTGVSNEKLFF,TGCAGCGATGGGACCGGAGTCTCTAATGAAAAACTGTTTTTT,-,few,TRBV29-1,TRBJ1-4
CASSRLDQGNYGYTF,TGTGCCAGCAGTCGGTTGGACCAAGGGAACTATGGCTACACCTTC,-,-,TRBV28,TRBJ1-2
CASSQDVLVGGDEQFF,TGCGCCAGCAGCCAAGATGTACTAGTGGGAGGAGATGAGCAGTTCTTC,-,-,TRBV4-1,TRBJ2-1
CASSFRDSGSTQYF,TGTGCCAGCAGTTTCCGGGACAGCGGAAGTACGCAGTATTTT,TRBD1,many,TRBV12-3/TRBV12-4,TRBJ2-3
CVWRREGEGGTDTQYF,TGTGTCTGGAGGAGGGAGGGCGAGGGGGGCACAGATACGCAGTATTTT,-,-,TRBV30,TRBJ2-3
CASTKGRGSGEKLFF,TGTGCCAGCACCAAAGGTAGAGGGAGCGGTGAAAAACTGTTTTTT,-,-,TRBV27,TRBJ1-4
CASSASGTSGRDTTGTQYF,TGTGCCAGCAGCGCCTCCGGGACTAGCGGGAGGGACACCACAGGGACCCAGTACTTC,TRBD2,-,TRBV7-8,TRBJ2-5
CASSLSDRNYGYTF,TGCGCCAGCAGCTTGTCGGACAGAAACTATGGCTACACCTTC,-,-,TRBV5-1,TRBJ1-2
CSARDDPSGGAYYEQYF,TGCAGTGCTAGAGATGACCCTAGCGGGGGGGCTTACTACGAGCAGTACTTC,TRBD2,-,TRBV20-1,TRBJ2-7